This entry concerns a single T cell receptor (beta chain). Germline V gene sequence: CDR1 SGHNT, CDR2 YYREEE (reference sequence). The V and J ends lost 3 bases and 2 bases, in that order; junction bases with no gene match: 6. The CDR3 contains 15 residues. Assay used: immunoSEQ multiplex PCR; TCRdb lists only in-frame clones, some missing. Of about 51,000 clones listed, more than 75% are singletons. This sample was included in a study of blood T cell repertoires in COVID-19. Specimen: peripheral blood. The rearrangement joins TRBV5-4 to TRBJ2-7; 9 positions agree with TRBD1. This receptor was identified in a human donor with acute or convalescent COVID-19. The donor label of this sample is uncertain. The DNA of the CDR3 is TGTGCCAGCAGCTGGGGGGGACAGGGTCCCTACGAGCAGTACTTC. This codes for CASSWGGQGPYEQYF.